The 22 T cell receptor beta chains in this list originate from one sample, sequenced in a study of post-analysis software for immune sequencing data. Their antigens remain unidentified. Study outcomes and limitations: Four or five TRBV segments, TRBV5-6, TRBV5-1 and TRBV20-1 among them, were found more frequent in patients than controls.

TCR beta cDNA libraries included unique molecular identifiers. TCRdb re-derived calls from the PCR reads in MiXCR, one entry per CDR3 protein. The data hold roughly 730,000 distinct CDR3 sequences, with roughly 27% observed a single time. Input material: blood. The receptors here all came from a girl under 18 with multiple sclerosis.

This clonotype has a handful of counts. The genes are TRBV4-1 and TRBJ2-1; D remains ambiguous. V lost 3 bases and J 6 bases, leaving 12 bases between the germline ends. The CDR3 length is 14 residues. The germline CDR1 and CDR2 sequences are MGHRA and YSYEKL. This CDR3 is CASSQGQNANEQFF. The CDR3 bases are TGCGCCAGCAGCCAGGGCCAGAACGCCAATGAGCAGTTCTTC.

The V and J genes are TRBV7-2 and TRBJ2-7; 7 bases are shared with TRBD1. Per the germline V gene, CDR1 is SGHTA and CDR2 is FQGNSA. With 5 bases clipped from V and 8 bases from J, the junction kept 9 bases outside the gene matches. The CDR3 covers 13 residues. CDR3 bases: TGTGCCAGCAGCCGTTGGCCGGGACAGCAGCAGTACTTC. This sequence encodes CASSRWPGQQQYF.

The J gene is TRBJ2-1, the V gene TRBV12-3 or TRBV12-4, with TRBD1 matching over 9 bases. The DNA end is more similar to TRBJ2-7, so the J call may be wrong. The CDR3 is 17 amino acids. The CDR3 reads CASSPGQGIISYNEQYF. The CDR3 coding sequence is TGTGCCAGCAGCCCGGGACAGGGTATTATTTCCTACAATGAGCAGTACTTC.

The chain joins TRBV24-1 to TRBJ2-2; maybe TRBD1 (6 bases). Trimming cost V 4 bases and J 0 bases, with 20 bases left between them. The germline CDR1 and CDR2 sequences are KGHDR and SFDVKD. The CDR3 has 19 amino acids. This CDR3 reads CATSDRRGITDTNTGELFF. The CDR3 nucleotides read TGTGCCACCAGTGACCGTAGGGGGATCACAGATACGAACACCGGGGAGCTGTTTTTT.

The gene calls are TRBV5-1 and TRBJ2-5; D remains ambiguous. Trimming removed 4 bases from V and 1 base from J, with 5 bases in between. Germline V gene lookup returns CDR1 SGHRS and CDR2 YFSETQ. This CDR3 comprises 12 residues. The CDR3: CASSASQETQYF. The CDR3 bases are TGCGCCAGCAGCGCCTCCCAAGAGACCCAGTACTTC.

There are a few counts of this clonotype. The junction and the germline gene differ at one end; a read error may be behind it. The chain links TRBV29-1 to TRBJ2-1, with D perhaps TRBD2 (5 bases). The CDR3 length is 11 residues. Germline V gene sequence: CDR1 SQVTM, CDR2 ANQGSEA. The CDR3 here is CSGAAYNGQFF. CDR3 nucleotides: TGCAGCGGAGCGGCCTACAATGGGCAGTTCTTC.

The chain combines TRBV20-1 with TRBJ2-5, with 13 bases aligning to TRBD2. CDR1 is DFQATT and CDR2 is SNEGSKA in the germline V gene (reference sequence). The CDR3 runs to 15 residues. J was trimmed by 4 bases and V by 6 bases; bases with no gene match: 8. This CDR3 is CSAGRLAGGIETQYF. CDR3 nucleotides: TGCAGTGCAGGGCGACTAGCGGGGGGCATAGAGACCCAGTACTTC.

The chain joins TRBV7-9 to TRBJ1-4; maybe TRBD1 (5 bases). The CDR3 totals 13 residues. The ends were cut back, 7 bases at V and 6 bases at J, with 12 bases in the middle. Looked up from germline, CDR1 is SEHNR and CDR2 is FQNEAQ (reference sequence). CDR3 nucleotides: TGTGCCAGCACCTGGGGGAGGGATGAAAAACTGTTTTTT. Translated, it gives CASTWGRDEKLFF.

V is TRBV7-9 and J is TRBJ2-5; tentatively, D is TRBD1 or TRBD2 (6 bases each). Germline V gives CDR1 SEHNR, CDR2 FQNEAQ (reference sequence). The CDR3 length is 15 residues. Trimming removed 3 bases at V and 4 bases at J, with 15 bases between. In DNA, the CDR3 is TGTGCCAGCAGCTTCGGTCGGGGGCCGGGAGAGACCCAGTACTTC. Its protein product is CASSFGRGPGETQYF.

There are a few counts of this clonotype. This chain links TRBV5-1 with TRBJ1-1, with 7 bases lining up with TRBD1. Germline assignment: CDR1 SGHRS and CDR2 YFSETQ. The ends lost 3 bases at V and 10 bases at J; junction bases unmatched: 15. The CDR3 is 15 amino acids. CDR3 nucleotide sequence: TGCGCCAGCAGCTACGCCGTCGGCAGGGGGGAAGGAGCTTTCTTT. It specifies CASSYAVGRGEGAFF.

This clonotype was counted between two and nine times. The V gene is TRBV6-5, the J gene TRBJ1-2; possibly TRBD1 for D (6 bases). CDR1 and CDR2 (germline): MNHEY, SVGAGI. V was shortened by 4 bases and J by 7 bases, with 13 bases between the two germline ends. The CDR3 is made up of 13 amino acids. This chain's CDR3 is CASSWGAGTGYTF. The CDR3 bases are TGTGCCAGCAGTTGGGGGGCAGGGACTGGCTACACCTTC.

The chain is built from TRBV9 and TRBJ2-7; possible D gene TRBD1, 6 bases. Per the germline V gene, CDR1 is SGDLS and CDR2 is YYNGEE. The V end was cut by 4 bases, the J end by 7 bases, with 21 bases between. The CDR3 is 15 residues long. CDR3 nucleotides: TGTGCCAGCAGCTTACGGGACACAGTGACGGGTGAGCAGTACTTC. Protein: CASSLRDTVTGEQYF.

This clonotype has more than one count but fewer than ten. This chain links TRBV6-5 with TRBJ2-5, with unresolved D. With 4 bases removed from V and 4 bases from J, the gap between germline ends came to 13 bases. CDR3 length equals 14 residues. In germline, CDR1 is MNHEY, CDR2 SVGAGI. The CDR3 DNA reads as TGTGCCAGCAGTTCCCGAATAAATCGAGAGACCCAGTACTTC. Translation gives CASSSRINRETQYF.

The J gene is TRBJ2-3, the V gene TRBV6-5; D perhaps matches TRBD1 (6 bases). The germline gives CDR1 MNHEY, CDR2 SVGAGI. V shed 6 bases and J shed 5 bases, with 18 bases lying between them. The CDR3 is 15 amino acids. CDR3 sequence (DNA): TGTGCCAGCAGGCCCCAGGGAAGAGGGGGAGATACGCAGTATTTT. It translates to CASRPQGRGGDTQYF.

The chain uses TRBV7-2 and TRBJ1-4; D is ambiguous. The ends were cut back, 5 bases at V and 1 base at J, with 11 bases in the middle. Germline CDR1 is SGHTA and CDR2 is FQGNSA. The CDR3 runs 15 residues. The CDR3 loop is CASSPQVVTNEKLFF. CDR3 in DNA: TGTGCCAGCAGCCCGCAGGTGGTAACTAATGAAAAACTGTTTTTT.

A few counts support this clonotype. V and J are TRBV10-3 and TRBJ2-3; no clear D gene. V was cut by 5 bases and J by 4 bases, with 4 bases left in between. Looked up from germline, CDR1 is ENHRY and CDR2 is SYGVKD. This CDR3 has 11 amino acids. The CDR3 sequence is CAISTPDTQYF. CDR3 DNA sequence: TGTGCCATCAGTACCCCAGATACGCAGTATTTT.

Notes on this clonotype: At one end, the junction sequence differs from germline, possibly due to a read error. The V and J genes are TRBV5-1 and TRBJ2-5, with D possibly being TRBD2 (6 bases). The CDR3 spans 14 residues. CDR1 is SGHRS and CDR2 is YFSETQ in the germline V gene. The CDR3 sequence: CTSSLSGGQETQYF. The CDR3 nucleotides are TGCACCAGCAGCTTGTCCGGGGGCCAAGAGACCCAGTACTTC. Complete variable domain (other parts from reference TRBV5-1 and TRBJ2-5): KAGVTQTPRYLIKTRGQQVTLSCSPISGHRSVSWYQQTPGQGLQFLFEYFSETQRNKGNFPGRFSGRQFSNSRSEMNVSTLELGDSALYLCTSSLSGGQETQYFGPGTRLLVL.

The sample holds a few counts of this clonotype. The chain uses TRBV7-8 and TRBJ2-5; D may match TRBD1 or TRBD2 (5 bases each). The CDR3 is made up of 13 amino acids. Trimming cost V 3 bases and J 11 bases, with 16 bases left between them. Germline CDR1 reads SGHVS; CDR2 reads FQNEAQ. CDR3 in DNA: TGTGCCAGCAGCTTGGGGGACGGGCAAAAGCAGTACTTC. Amino acids: CASSLGDGQKQYF.

V is TRBV28 and J is TRBJ2-3; TRBD2 matches at 7 bases. CDR3 length: 16 residues. With V trimmed by 5 bases and J by 1 base, 9 bases remained unmatched. The V gene's germline CDR1 is MDHEN and CDR2 SYDVKM. This CDR3 reads CASSITPSGGTDTQYF. The CDR3 DNA follows: TGTGCCAGCAGTATCACCCCTAGCGGTGGCACAGATACGCAGTATTTT.

This clonotype showed up just a few times. The CDR3 is CASSFGTTRGGEQFF. For the CDR3, the DNA is TGTGCCAGCAGCTTCGGGACTACCAGGGGAGGTGAGCAGTTCTTC. V and J are TRBV11-3 and TRBJ2-1; D is possibly TRBD2 (7 bases). The V gene's germline CDR1 is SGHNT and CDR2 YENEEA. V lost 3 bases, J lost 9 bases, and 18 bases lay in between. This CDR3 is built from 15 residues.

The chain carries TRBV5-1 and TRBJ1-4; D possibly corresponds to TRBD1 (5 bases). V was pared by 4 bases and J by 12 bases, with 19 bases between. Germline CDR1 is SGHRS and CDR2 is YFSETQ. There are 14 residues in the CDR3. CDR3 bases: TGCGCCAGCAGCCCCGTCCCGGGACGGGATCAACTGTTTTTT. Protein sequence: CASSPVPGRDQLFF.

This clonotype was detected a few times. V is TRBV7-6 and J is TRBJ2-1; D call uncertain. Germline V gene data show CDR1 as SGHVS and CDR2 as FNYEAQ. Deletions cut 5 bases from V and 6 bases from J, with 17 bases between. CDR3 length: 15 residues. Here the CDR3 reads CASSGKTPPGNEQFF. CDR3 sequence (DNA): TGTGCCAGCAGCGGGAAGACTCCTCCGGGCAATGAGCAGTTCTTC.